These 10 T cell receptor beta chains were all obtained from the same sample, sequenced in a study of T cell repertoires in cytomegalovirus infection. These receptors' targets are unknown. TCRdb passed the reads through MiXCR, listing each CDR3 protein once. Of a few hundred thousand distinct CDR3 sequences detected, 35% to 50% appear once; the ten largest clones hold 40% to 60%. The sequenced sample was cultured PBMCs, obtained from culture after CMV antigen stimulation. Every receptor here comes from a human donor in good health (CMV status not recorded). Some clones in this sample may be carry-over from other donors' samples.

The chain couples TRBV15 to TRBJ2-1; D uncertain. There are 17 residues in the CDR3. Trimming removed 3 bases at V and 1 base at J, with 16 bases between. Germline CDR1 reads LNHNV; CDR2 reads YYDKDF (reference sequence). In DNA form, the CDR3 reads TGTGCCACCAGCAGGGCTATTTTCGCGGAGTCCTACAATGAGCAGTTCTTC. Translation gives CATSRAIFAESYNEQFF.

This clonotype was seen only a few times. V gene TRBV7-9 combines with J gene TRBJ1-1; no reliable D call. The CDR3 is made up of 13 amino acids. Deletions cut 6 bases from V and 1 base from J, with 9 bases between. CDR1 and CDR2 from the germline V gene are SEHNR and FQNEAQ (reference sequence). The DNA for the CDR3 is TGTGCCAGCAGTTCGACGGAGAACACTGAAGCTTTCTTT. It codes for CASSSTENTEAFF.

This sequence joins TRBV11-2 and TRBJ1-5; perhaps TRBD1 as D (6 bases). This CDR3 is 16 amino acids long. Germline CDR1 SGHAT, CDR2 FQNNGV. Deletions cut 6 bases from V and 6 bases from J, with 21 bases between. The CDR3 DNA is TGTGCCAGCAGTCTAGGAGGTGGGGGGCAAGGTCAGCCCCAGCATTTT. It is translated as CASSLGGGGQGQPQHF.

The rearrangement uses TRBV2 and TRBJ2-7; D unresolved. Trimming took off 7 bases at V and 9 bases at J, with 19 bases between the two ends. CDR1 is SNHLY and CDR2 is FYNNEI in the germline V gene. This CDR3 is 13 amino acids long. Here the CDR3 reads CASTKDSGVGQYF. CDR3 bases: TGTGCCAGCACTAAAGACTCCGGAGTAGGGCAGTACTTC.

The V and J genes are TRBV20-1 and TRBJ1-6; possibly TRBD1 for D (5 bases). Germline CDR1 reads DFQATT; CDR2 reads SNEGSKA (reference sequence). Trimming cost V 5 bases and J 3 bases, with 11 bases left between them. CDR3 size: 14 residues. In nucleotides, the CDR3 is TGCAGTGCTTCGGAGGGACTCTATAATTCACCCCTCCACTTT. This sequence encodes CSASEGLYNSPLHF.

In its sample, this clonotype was seen a few times. The chain carries TRBV7-6 and TRBJ2-1, with a possible D match to TRBD2 (6 bases). Germline V gene lookup returns CDR1 SGHVS and CDR2 FNYEAQ. Deletions cut 3 bases from V and 3 bases from J, with 18 bases between. CDR3 size: 17 residues. The CDR3 DNA sequence: TGTGCCAGCAGCTTCCTGGGGGGAGCGGAGAACTACAATGAGCAGTTCTTC. Residues: CASSFLGGAENYNEQFF.

V is TRBV7-8 and J is TRBJ2-3; 11 positions agree with TRBD2. V lost 3 bases and J lost 4; bases outside the gene matches: 6. This CDR3 has 16 amino acids. CDR1 and CDR2 from the germline V gene are SGHVS and FQNEAQ. This chain's CDR3 is CASSLIAGGPSDTQYF. The CDR3 nucleotides are TGTGCCAGCAGCTTGATAGCGGGGGGGCCCTCAGATACGCAGTATTTT.

A few counts support this clonotype. The chain uses TRBV6-1 and TRBJ1-5, with 7 bases lining up with TRBD1. V lost 7 bases and J lost 3; bases outside the gene matches: 18. Germline V gene lookup returns CDR1 MNHNS and CDR2 SASEGT. CDR3 length equals 18 residues. Written as DNA, the CDR3 is TGTGCCAGCACAAGACAGGGCGTCTATGTAGGCATCAATCAGCCCCAGCATTTT. Protein product: CASTRQGVYVGINQPQHF.

J is TRBJ2-1 and V is TRBV12-3 or TRBV12-4, with 7 bases aligning to TRBD1. V trimming: 6 bases; J trimming: 10 bases; junction bases outside the gene matches: 6. The CDR3 consists of 12 residues. The CDR3, as DNA: TGTGCCAGCAGCCAAACAGGGGTCGAGCAGTTCTTC. Translation gives CASSQTGVEQFF.

This clonotype showed up many times. The rearrangement joins TRBV7-2 to TRBJ2-2; 8 bases match TRBD2. The V gene end was trimmed by 6 bases and the J gene end by 5 bases; junction bases not matched to a gene: 5. The CDR3 spans 14 residues. CDR1 is SGHTA, CDR2 FQGNSA, per germline. The CDR3 region is CASSLAGGTGELFF. DNA for the CDR3: TGTGCCAGCAGTCTGGCGGGAGGTACCGGGGAGCTGTTTTTT. Filled out from reference TRBV7-2 and TRBJ2-2, the complete variable domain reads GAGVSQSPSNKVTEKGKDVELRCDPISGHTALYWYRQSLGQGLEFLIYFQGNSAPDKSGLPSDRFSAERTGGSVSTLTIQRTQQEDSAVYLCASSLAGGTGELFFGEGSRLTVL.